Shown below are 2 T cell receptor beta chains from a single sample sequenced in a study of control samples from healthy donors and cancer patients. Clones were read by immunoSEQ multiplex PCR, and TCRdb kept only the in-frame ones, dropping some. The sample has roughly 88,000 clones, 85% to 95% seen once. The sequencing sample was made of blood. The receptors here all came from a man aged 18 to 35 in good health.

The chain is built from TRBV2 and TRBJ1-1; D ambiguous. Per germline, CDR1 SNHLY and CDR2 FYNNEI. Trimming stripped 5 bases from V and 1 base from J, with 8 bases between. CDR3 length: 13 residues. CDR3 amino acids: CASSKVPNTEAFF. The CDR3 bases are TGTGCCAGCAGTAAGGTGCCGAACACTGAAGCTTTCTTT. Variable domain in full (rest from reference TRBV2 and TRBJ1-1): EPEVTQTPSHQVTQMGQEVILRCVPISNHLYFYWYRQILGQKVEFLVSFYNNEISEKSEIFDDQFSVERPDGSNFTLKIRSTKLEDSAMYFCASSKVPNTEAFFGQGTRLTVV.

The rearrangement joins TRBV24-1 to TRBJ2-3; TRBD1 aligns across 10 bases. The trim removed 5 bases at V and 1 base at J, leaving 5 bases unmatched. The CDR3 length is 16 residues. Germline CDR1 and CDR2: KGHDR and SFDVKD. This CDR3 reads CATSGAGTGGTDTQYF. DNA for the CDR3: TGTGCCACCAGTGGGGCCGGGACAGGGGGCACAGATACGCAGTATTTT.